The clone carrying this T cell receptor (beta chain) was detected a few times. Its antigen is currently unknown. Generated by immunoSEQ multiplex PCR, the TCRdb table keeps only in-frame clones and is missing some. The sample shows 150,000 or so clones, roughly 92% of them seen only once. This entry is derived from a study of T cell responses to AZD1222 COVID-19 vaccine. Study-level findings and limits: The CD4 TCRs associated with vaccination extended across spike and predominated at 160-218 and 743-854. Clonal diversity may have been underestimated in mostly white British donors. Close to half of spike-specific TCRs reportedly recognize unmutated variant regions. Sampled repertoires all dated from after the peak T cell response.

Germline CDR1 LGHNA, CDR2 YNFKEQ. Trimming removed 1 base from V and 7 bases from J; junction bases left unmatched: 9. The CDR3 spans 17 residues. The chain couples TRBV4-2 to TRBJ2-2; 10 bases align to TRBD2. The sample here was peripheral blood, taken 28 days after the second AZD1222 dose. The sequence came from an adult who received the AZD1222 COVID-19 vaccine. CDR3 region: CASSQGLAGEADGELFF. The CDR3 bases are TGTGCCAGCAGCCAAGGTCTAGCGGGAGAGGCTGACGGGGAGCTGTTTTTT.